This T cell receptor (beta chain) derives from a study of PD-1 blockade in classical Hodgkin lymphoma. Overall study results and limits: It was reported that newly diagnosed patients had less baseline TCR diversity than healthy donors. By cycle point C4D1, TCR diversity had risen significantly in CD4+ cells (but not CD8+ cells). Complete responders had baseline diversity similar to newly diagnosed patients.

All patients experienced relapse after autologous stem cell transplantation, and brentuximab vedotin exposure was variable. Assay: immunoSEQ multiplex PCR; the TCRdb copy retains only in-frame clones and omits some. The profile shows about 94,000 clones, 89% of them singletons. This clone showed up just a few times. Its antigen remains unknown. The CDR3 sequence is 14 residues long. CDR1 is ENHRY, CDR2 SYGVKD, per germline. Trimming cost V 5 bases and J 8 bases, with 15 bases left between them. The chain combines TRBV10-3 with TRBJ1-4; the D gene is possibly TRBD1 (6 bases). The sample was peripheral blood mononuclear cells (PBMCs), taken before the second cycle of nivolumab. This receptor was taken from a human donor with classical Hodgkin lymphoma. The CDR3 nucleotides are TGTGCCATCAGTAGAACAGGGTCCCCGGAAAAACTGTTTTTT. It is translated as CAISRTGSPEKLFF.